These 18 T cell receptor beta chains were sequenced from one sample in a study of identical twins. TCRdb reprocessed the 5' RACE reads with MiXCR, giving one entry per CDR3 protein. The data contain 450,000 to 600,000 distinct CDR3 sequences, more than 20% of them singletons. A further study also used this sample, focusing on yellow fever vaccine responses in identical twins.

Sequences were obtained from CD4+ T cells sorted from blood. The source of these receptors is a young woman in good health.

The CDR3 nucleotides read TGTGCCAGCAGTCCGCCCGGGAAGAGGAACACCGGGGAGCTGTTTTTT. Its translation is CASSPPGKRNTGELFF. This chain connects TRBV12-3 or TRBV12-4 to TRBJ2-2; possible D gene TRBD2, 5 bases. The CDR3 is made up of 16 amino acids. V lost 5 bases, J lost 1 base, and 14 bases lay in between.

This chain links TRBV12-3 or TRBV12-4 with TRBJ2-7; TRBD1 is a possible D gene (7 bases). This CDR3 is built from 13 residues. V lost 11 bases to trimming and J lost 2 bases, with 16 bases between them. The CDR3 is CAFWRDSPYEQYF. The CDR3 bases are TGTGCCTTTTGGAGGGACAGTCCCTACGAGCAGTACTTC.

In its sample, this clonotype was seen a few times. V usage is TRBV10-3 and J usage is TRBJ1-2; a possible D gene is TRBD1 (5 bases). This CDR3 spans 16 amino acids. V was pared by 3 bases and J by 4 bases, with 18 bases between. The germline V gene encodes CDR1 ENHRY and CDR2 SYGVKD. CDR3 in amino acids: CAISDGGVGGGYGYTF. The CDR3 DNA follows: TGTGCCATCAGTGATGGAGGCGTGGGCGGGGGCTATGGCTACACCTTC.

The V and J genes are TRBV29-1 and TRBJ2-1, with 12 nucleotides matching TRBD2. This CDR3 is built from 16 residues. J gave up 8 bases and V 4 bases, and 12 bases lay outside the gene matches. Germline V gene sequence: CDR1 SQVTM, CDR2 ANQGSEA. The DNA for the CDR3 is TGCAGCGTTGGACTAGCGGGAGAACGGGCCGGGGATGAGCAGTTCTTC. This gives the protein CSVGLAGERAGDEQFF.

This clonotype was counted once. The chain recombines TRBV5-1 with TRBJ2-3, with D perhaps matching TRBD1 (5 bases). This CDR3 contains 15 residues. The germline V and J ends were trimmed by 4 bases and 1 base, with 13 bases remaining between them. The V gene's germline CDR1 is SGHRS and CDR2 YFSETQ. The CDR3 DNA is TGCGCCAGCAGCGTAGCAGGGAAGGGCACAGATACGCAGTATTTT. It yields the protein CASSVAGKGTDTQYF. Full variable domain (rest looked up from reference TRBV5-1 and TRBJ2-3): KAGVTQTPRYLIKTRGQQVTLSCSPISGHRSVSWYQQTPGQGLQFLFEYFSETQRNKGNFPGRFSGRQFSNSRSEMNVSTLELGDSALYLCASSVAGKGTDTQYFGPGTRLTVL.

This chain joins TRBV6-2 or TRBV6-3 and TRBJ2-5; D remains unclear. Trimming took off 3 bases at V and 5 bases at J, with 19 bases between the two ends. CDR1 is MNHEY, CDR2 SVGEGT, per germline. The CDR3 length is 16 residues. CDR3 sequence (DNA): TGTGCCAGCAGTTATCGTCTCAATCGCGCCGGGGAGACCCAGTACTTC. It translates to CASSYRLNRAGETQYF.

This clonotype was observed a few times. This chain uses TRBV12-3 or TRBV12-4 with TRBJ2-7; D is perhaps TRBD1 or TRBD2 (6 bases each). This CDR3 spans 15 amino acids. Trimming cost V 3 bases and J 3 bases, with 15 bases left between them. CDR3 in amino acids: CASSLGGARDYEQYF. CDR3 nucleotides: TGTGCCAGCAGTTTGGGGGGCGCGCGGGACTACGAGCAGTACTTC.

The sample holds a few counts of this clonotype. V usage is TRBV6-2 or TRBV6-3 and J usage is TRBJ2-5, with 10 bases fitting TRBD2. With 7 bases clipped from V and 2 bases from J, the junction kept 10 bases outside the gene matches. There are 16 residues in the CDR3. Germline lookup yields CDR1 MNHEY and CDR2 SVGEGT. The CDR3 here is CASNPSSGSKQETQYF. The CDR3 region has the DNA TGTGCCAGCAACCCATCTAGCGGGAGCAAACAAGAGACCCAGTACTTC.

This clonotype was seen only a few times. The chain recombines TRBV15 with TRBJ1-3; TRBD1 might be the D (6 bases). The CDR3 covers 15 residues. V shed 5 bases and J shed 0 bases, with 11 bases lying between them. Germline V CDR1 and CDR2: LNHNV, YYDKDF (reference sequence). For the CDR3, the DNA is TGTGCCACCAGCTACAGGGCCTTCTCTGGAAACACCATATATTTT. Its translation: CATSYRAFSGNTIYF.

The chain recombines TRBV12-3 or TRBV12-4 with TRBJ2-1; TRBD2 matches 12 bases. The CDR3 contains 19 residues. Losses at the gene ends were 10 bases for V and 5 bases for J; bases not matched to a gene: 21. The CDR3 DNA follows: TGTGCCATCAGCAGACTAGCGGGAGATCCGCGTCGCCCTAACAATGAGCAGTTCTTC. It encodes CAISRLAGDPRRPNNEQFF.

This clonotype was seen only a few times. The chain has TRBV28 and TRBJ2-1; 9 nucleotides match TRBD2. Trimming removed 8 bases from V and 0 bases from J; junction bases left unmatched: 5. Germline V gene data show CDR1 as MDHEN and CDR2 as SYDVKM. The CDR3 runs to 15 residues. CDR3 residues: CASWAGGTSYNEQFF. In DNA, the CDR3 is TGTGCCAGCTGGGCGGGGGGGACCTCCTACAATGAGCAGTTCTTC.

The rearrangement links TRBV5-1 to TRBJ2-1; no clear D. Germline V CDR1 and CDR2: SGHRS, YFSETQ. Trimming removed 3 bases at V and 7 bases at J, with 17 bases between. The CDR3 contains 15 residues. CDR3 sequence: CASSYETYKFNEQFF. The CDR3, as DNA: TGCGCCAGCAGCTATGAGACTTACAAGTTTAATGAGCAGTTCTTC.

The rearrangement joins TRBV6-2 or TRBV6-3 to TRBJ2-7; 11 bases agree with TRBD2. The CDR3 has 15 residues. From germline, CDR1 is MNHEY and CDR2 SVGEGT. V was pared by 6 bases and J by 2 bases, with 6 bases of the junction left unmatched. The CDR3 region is CASSTGTSGAYEQYF. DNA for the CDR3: TGTGCCAGCAGCACCGGGACTAGCGGAGCCTACGAGCAGTACTTC.

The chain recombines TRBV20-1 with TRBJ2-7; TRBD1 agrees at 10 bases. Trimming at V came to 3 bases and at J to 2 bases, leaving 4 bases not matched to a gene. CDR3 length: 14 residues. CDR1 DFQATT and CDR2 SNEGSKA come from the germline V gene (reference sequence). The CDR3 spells CSASGTGVTYEQYF. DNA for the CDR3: TGCAGTGCTAGTGGGACAGGGGTTACCTACGAGCAGTACTTC.

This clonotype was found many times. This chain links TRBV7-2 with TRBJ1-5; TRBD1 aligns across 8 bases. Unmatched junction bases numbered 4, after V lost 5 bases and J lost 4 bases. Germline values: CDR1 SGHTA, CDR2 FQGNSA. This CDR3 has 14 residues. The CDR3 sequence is CASSGQGLNQPQHF. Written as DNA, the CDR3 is TGTGCCAGCAGCGGACAGGGACTTAATCAGCCCCAGCATTTT.

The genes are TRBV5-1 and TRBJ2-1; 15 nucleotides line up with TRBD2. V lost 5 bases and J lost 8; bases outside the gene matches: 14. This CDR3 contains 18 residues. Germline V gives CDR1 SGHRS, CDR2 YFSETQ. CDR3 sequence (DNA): TGCGCCAGCAGTCTGGACAGGGGGGGACTAGCGGGAGGACATGAGCAGTTCTTC. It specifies CASSLDRGGLAGGHEQFF.

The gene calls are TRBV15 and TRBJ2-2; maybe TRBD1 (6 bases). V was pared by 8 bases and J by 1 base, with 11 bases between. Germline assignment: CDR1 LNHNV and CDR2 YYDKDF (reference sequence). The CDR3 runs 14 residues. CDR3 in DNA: TGTGCCACCGGGGTAGGGGGGAACACCGGGGAGCTGTTTTTT. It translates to CATGVGGNTGELFF.

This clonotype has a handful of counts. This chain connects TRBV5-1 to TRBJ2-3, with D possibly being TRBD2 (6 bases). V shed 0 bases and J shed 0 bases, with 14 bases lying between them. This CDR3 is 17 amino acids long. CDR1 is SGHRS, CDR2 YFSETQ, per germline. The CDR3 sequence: CASSLGTPGGSTDTQYF. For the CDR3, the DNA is TGCGCCAGCAGCTTGGGGACTCCCGGAGGGAGCACAGATACGCAGTATTTT. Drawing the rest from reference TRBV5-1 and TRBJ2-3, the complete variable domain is KAGVTQTPRYLIKTRGQQVTLSCSPISGHRSVSWYQQTPGQGLQFLFEYFSETQRNKGNFPGRFSGRQFSNSRSEMNVSTLELGDSALYLCASSLGTPGGSTDTQYFGPGTRLTVL.